This T cell receptor (beta chain) was captured by sequencing in a study of blood T cell repertoires in COVID-19. About the study: COVID-19 samples collected from the United States, Italy and Spain covered acute and convalescent phases. T cells, B-cell-depleted T cells, or PBMCs supplied cDNA or gDNA.

In the authors' workflow: From reference gene primer amplification, estimates of nucleated cell counts were derived. The protocol was immunoSEQ multiplex PCR, while the TCRdb copy is restricted to in-frame clones and leaves out a portion. The DNA gave D and trimming, while V, J and clone size come from that table. The repertoire holds about 200,000 clones, with about 83% as singletons. The CDR3 is 15 residues long. J lost 3 bases, V lost 2 bases, and 3 bases had no gene match. Germline values: CDR1 MRHNA, CDR2 SNTAGT. The sample was peripheral blood. The TCR comes from a woman in her 70s with active or convalescent COVID-19. This chain connects TRBV6-4 to TRBJ2-1; 8 bases match TRBD2. This CDR3 reads CASSDRLASYNEQFF. CDR3 DNA: TGTGCCAGCAGTGACAGACTAGCGAGCTACAATGAGCAGTTCTTC.